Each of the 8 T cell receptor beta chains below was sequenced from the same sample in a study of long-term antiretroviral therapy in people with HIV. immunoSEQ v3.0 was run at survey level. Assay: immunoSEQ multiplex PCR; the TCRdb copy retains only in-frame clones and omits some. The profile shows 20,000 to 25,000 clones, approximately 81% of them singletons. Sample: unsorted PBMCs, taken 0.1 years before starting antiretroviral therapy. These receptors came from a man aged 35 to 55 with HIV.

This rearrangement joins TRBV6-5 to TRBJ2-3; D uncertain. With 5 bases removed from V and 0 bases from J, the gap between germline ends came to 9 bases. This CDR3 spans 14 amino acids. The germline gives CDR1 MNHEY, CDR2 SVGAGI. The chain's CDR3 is CASSVRRSTDTQYF. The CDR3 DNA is TGTGCCAGCAGTGTGCGACGGAGCACAGATACGCAGTATTTT.

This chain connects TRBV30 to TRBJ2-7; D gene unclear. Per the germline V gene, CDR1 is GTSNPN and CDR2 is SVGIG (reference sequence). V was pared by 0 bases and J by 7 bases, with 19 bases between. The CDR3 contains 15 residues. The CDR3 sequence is CAWSVGQIPSEEQYF. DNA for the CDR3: TGTGCCTGGAGTGTAGGTCAGATACCCTCTGAGGAGCAGTACTTC.

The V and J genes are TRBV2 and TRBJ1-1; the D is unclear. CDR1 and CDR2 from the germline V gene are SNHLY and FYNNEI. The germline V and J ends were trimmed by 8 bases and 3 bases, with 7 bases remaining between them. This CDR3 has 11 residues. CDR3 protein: CASAYDTEAFF. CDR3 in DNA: TGTGCCAGCGCTTATGACACTGAAGCTTTCTTT.

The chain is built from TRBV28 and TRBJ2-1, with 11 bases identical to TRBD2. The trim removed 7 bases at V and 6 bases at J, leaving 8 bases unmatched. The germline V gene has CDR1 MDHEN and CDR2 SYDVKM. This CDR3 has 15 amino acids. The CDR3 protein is CASISRLAGTNEQFF. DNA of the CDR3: TGTGCCAGCATCTCAAGACTAGCGGGAACCAATGAGCAGTTCTTC.

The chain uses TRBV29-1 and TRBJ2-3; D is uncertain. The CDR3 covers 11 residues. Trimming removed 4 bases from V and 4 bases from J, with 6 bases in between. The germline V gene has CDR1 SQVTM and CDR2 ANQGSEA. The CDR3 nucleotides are TGCAGCGTTGGAAGGGCAGATACGCAGTATTTT. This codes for CSVGRADTQYF.

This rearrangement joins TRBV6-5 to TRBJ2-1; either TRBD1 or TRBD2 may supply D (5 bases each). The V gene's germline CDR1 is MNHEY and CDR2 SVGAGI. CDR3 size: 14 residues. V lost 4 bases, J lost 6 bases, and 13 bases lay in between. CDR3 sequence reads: CASSFFGTINEQFF. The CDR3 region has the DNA TGTGCCAGCAGTTTCTTCGGGACCATCAATGAGCAGTTCTTC.

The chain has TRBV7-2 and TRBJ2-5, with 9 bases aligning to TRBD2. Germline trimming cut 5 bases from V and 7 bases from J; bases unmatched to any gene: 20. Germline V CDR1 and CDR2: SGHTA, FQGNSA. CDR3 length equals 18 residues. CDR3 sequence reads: CASSARAISSGVEGTQYF. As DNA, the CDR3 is TGTGCCAGCAGCGCCCGGGCTATTTCTAGCGGGGTGGAGGGGACCCAGTACTTC.

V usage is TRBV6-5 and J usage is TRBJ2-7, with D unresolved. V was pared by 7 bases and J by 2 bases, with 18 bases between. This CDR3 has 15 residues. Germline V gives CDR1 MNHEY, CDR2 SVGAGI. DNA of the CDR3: TGTGCCAGCACCAAGAGTTGGGAAGGGACCTACGAGCAGTACTTC. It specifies CASTKSWEGTYEQYF.